This TCR beta chain was documented in a study of T cells in tumors after PD-1 blockade. Study-wide background: Excluded were patients with checkpoint blockade, immunosuppressants, or radiotherapy or other anti-cancer therapy within 4 weeks. Some patients also took daily vismodegib 150 mg during anti-PD-1 treatment. Findings and caveats of the study: Peripheral recruitment is suggested, as some novel exhausted tumor clones were in pre-treatment blood.

Concerning this clone itself: Antigen specificity is unknown.

This table comes from immunoSEQ multiplex PCR, and its TCRdb copy is limited to in-frame clones, with some not included. Among fewer than 15,000 clones listed, roughly 60% were seen once. The CDR3 has 19 residues. V trimming: 5 bases; J trimming: 2 bases; junction bases outside the gene matches: 15. Germline V gene sequence: CDR1 SGHTA, CDR2 FQGNSA. Site-matched primary tumor biopsies were taken before and after PD-1 blockade. The chain is built from TRBV7-2 and TRBJ1-5; 10 bases fit TRBD1. The sequence was obtained from a human donor with cutaneous squamous cell carcinoma. This material consisted of tumor tissue, taken before anti-PD-1 treatment. DNA for the CDR3: TGTGCCAGCAGCCTGAATGTTGGACAGGGGGTAATTGGCAATCAGCCCCAGCATTTT. Its translation: CASSLNVGQGVIGNQPQHF.